This TCR beta chain was sequenced for a study of blood T cell repertoires in COVID-19. Using immunoSEQ multiplex PCR, the repertoire was profiled, and TCRdb retains in-frame clones only, with some absent. The table shows nearly 250,000 clones, with about 82% occurring only once. Per the germline V gene, CDR1 is SGHDN and CDR2 is FVKESK. V lost 0 bases to trimming and J lost 2 bases; unmatched junction nucleotides: 3. The CDR3 has 16 amino acids. Participants were aged roughly 18 to 90 years, lived in around 22 US areas, and enrolled virtually. The sequencing sample was made of PBMCs or T cells enriched from blood (not recorded which). The V call is TRBV14, the J call TRBJ2-7, with 11 bases lining up with TRBD2. The sequence was collected from a woman between 45 and 65 years old who had recovered from COVID-19. The CDR3 coding sequence is TGTGCCAGCAGCCAAGAGGGACTAGCGGCTACCTACGAGCAGTACTTC. It is translated as CASSQEGLAATYEQYF.